The 29 T cell receptor beta chains reported below all come from one sample, sequenced in a study of chemoradiotherapy in HPV16-positive cancers. Sequencing was performed with immunoSEQ multiplex PCR; in TCRdb, only in-frame clones are kept and a portion is missing. The data contain 10,000 to 15,000 clones, almost 90% of them singletons. Collection took place from a patient who underwent chemoradiotherapy. The receptor set was obtained from a human donor with HPV-associated anogenital cancer.

This chain joins TRBV19 and TRBJ1-1, with D unresolved. V was trimmed by 3 bases and J by 2 bases, leaving 10 bases between them. The V gene's germline CDR1 is LNHDA and CDR2 SQIVND (reference sequence). The CDR3 has 14 residues. CDR3 loop: CASSMRRQNTEAFF. In DNA, the CDR3 is TGTGCCAGTAGTATGCGCAGGCAAAACACTGAAGCTTTCTTT. Full variable domain (remainder filled in from reference TRBV19 and TRBJ1-1): DGGITQSPKYLFRKEGQNVTLSCEQNLNHDAMYWYRQDPGQGLRLIYYSQIVNDFQKGDIAEGYSVSREKKESFPLTVTSAQKNPTAFYLCASSMRRQNTEAFFGQGTRLTVV.

The chain is built from TRBV5-1 and TRBJ2-2; 8 bases agree with TRBD1. The CDR3 loop spans 16 amino acids. Looked up from germline, CDR1 is SGHRS and CDR2 is YFSETQ. Unmatched junction bases numbered 5, after V lost 1 base and J lost 3 bases. This CDR3 reads CASSLLPGGDTGELFF. In DNA, the CDR3 is TGCGCCAGCAGCTTGCTACCAGGGGGCGACACCGGGGAGCTGTTTTTT.

The gene calls are TRBV5-8 and TRBJ1-2; the D is unclear. Trimming left V 4 bases short and J 0 bases short, with 16 bases between. Looked up from germline, CDR1 is SGHTS and CDR2 is YDEGEE. This CDR3 is 16 amino acids long. This CDR3 is CASSLRTDRANYGYTF. The CDR3 nucleotides read TGTGCCAGCAGCCTAAGGACGGATCGCGCTAACTATGGCTACACCTTC.

The CDR3 DNA reads as TGTGCCAGTAGTCCTCCGGGACGCCTTGAAAAACTGTTTTTT. Translating gives CASSPPGRLEKLFF. This chain links TRBV19 with TRBJ1-4, with a weak D call TRBD1 (5 bases). This CDR3 spans 14 amino acids. Trimming shortened V by 5 bases and J by 7 bases, and 14 bases separated the two germline ends. Germline CDR1 reads LNHDA; CDR2 reads SQIVND (reference sequence).

The chain joins TRBV10-2 to TRBJ2-6; a possible D gene is TRBD2 (6 bases). Trimming removed 7 bases from V and 0 bases from J, with 10 bases in between. Per germline, CDR1 WSHSY and CDR2 SAAADI. The CDR3 consists of 15 residues. The chain's CDR3 is CASNGGFSGANVLTF. CDR3 nucleotide sequence: TGCGCCAGCAATGGAGGGTTCTCTGGGGCCAACGTCCTGACTTTC.

The V and J genes are TRBV30 and TRBJ1-1, with 7 bases that match TRBD1. CDR3 length: 13 amino acids. V lost 5 bases and J lost 0; bases outside the gene matches: 3. The germline V gene has CDR1 GTSNPN and CDR2 SVGIG (reference sequence). The CDR3 DNA follows: TGTGCCTGGGCCGGGACAGTGAACACTGAAGCTTTCTTT. Translated, it gives CAWAGTVNTEAFF.

This rearrangement joins TRBV27 to TRBJ1-2, with D perhaps TRBD1 (6 bases). In germline, CDR1 is MNHEY, CDR2 SMNVEV (reference sequence). There are 13 residues in the CDR3. The V and J ends lost 6 bases and 4 bases respectively, with 12 bases between them. CDR3 region: CASSEGQRYGYTF. Here the CDR3 DNA reads TGTGCCAGCAGCGAGGGACAACGCTATGGCTACACCTTC.

The genes are TRBV7-6 and TRBJ2-5; possibly TRBD1 for D (6 bases). The germline CDR1 and CDR2 sequences are SGHVS and FNYEAQ. There are 14 residues in the CDR3. V was clipped by 8 bases and J by 1 base, with 14 bases between them. The CDR3 DNA reads TGTGCCAGCGGTAAGACAGGCACCCAAGAGACCCAGTACTTC. It codes for CASGKTGTQETQYF.

The V gene is TRBV10-3, the J gene TRBJ2-7; 11 bases are a match to TRBD2. The trim removed 1 base at V and 2 bases at J, leaving 7 bases unmatched. In germline, CDR1 is ENHRY, CDR2 SYGVKD. The CDR3 loop spans 17 amino acids. For the CDR3, the DNA is TGTGCCATCAGTGAGTTTAGGACTAGCGGGCCGACCTACGAGCAGTACTTC. Translated: CAISEFRTSGPTYEQYF.

The chain recombines TRBV2 with TRBJ2-2, with 8 bases fitting TRBD1. From germline, CDR1 is SNHLY and CDR2 FYNNEI. Trimming cost V 6 bases and J 13 bases; bases outside gene matches: 13. The CDR3 spans 14 residues. The CDR3 spells CASRADGTGGVLFF. CDR3 DNA sequence: TGTGCCAGCAGGGCAGATGGGACAGGAGGCGTGCTGTTTTTT.

This clone has a single count. The V gene is TRBV25-1, the J gene TRBJ2-7, with D tentatively TRBD2 (6 bases). CDR1 is MGHDK, CDR2 SYGVNS, per germline. This CDR3 comprises 18 residues. V lost 3 bases and J 2 bases, leaving 23 bases between the germline ends. The CDR3, as DNA: TGTGCCAGCAGTGACCCCGGCACGGGGGACTCATCCCCCTACGAGCAGTACTTC. Encoded protein: CASSDPGTGDSSPYEQYF.

This chain uses TRBV6-1 with TRBJ1-5; TRBD1 matches at 7 bases. V lost 8 bases and J lost 2; bases outside the gene matches: 6. Germline V gives CDR1 MNHNS, CDR2 SASEGT. The CDR3 sequence is 14 residues long. The CDR3 DNA follows: TGTGCCAGCGGAGGCCAGGGGGGCAATCAGCCCCAGCATTTT. Translating it yields CASGGQGGNQPQHF.

The CDR3 nucleotides are TGTGCCAGCAGCTTATTGCAGGGGACTAACTATGGCTACACCTTC. Residues: CASSLLQGTNYGYTF. The chain links TRBV11-2 to TRBJ1-2; perhaps TRBD1 as D (6 bases). V lost 2 bases, J lost 0 bases, and 10 bases lay in between. Germline CDR1 and CDR2: SGHAT and FQNNGV. This CDR3 spans 15 amino acids. Drawing the rest from reference TRBV11-2 and TRBJ1-2, the complete variable domain is EAGVAQSPRYKIIEKRQSVAFWCNPISGHATLYWYQQILGQGPKLLIQFQNNGVVDDSQLPKDRFSAERLKGVDSTLKIQPAKLEDSAVYLCASSLLQGTNYGYTFGSGTRLTVV.

This clone was detected only a few times. The chain employs TRBV7-2 and TRBJ2-7, with 8 bases lining up with TRBD1. The CDR3 has 14 amino acids. The V segment lost 5 bases and the J segment 4 bases; nucleotides outside the gene matches: 7. Germline-derived CDR1 and CDR2 are SGHTA and FQGNSA. Here the CDR3 reads CASSLDRERYEQYF. DNA of the CDR3: TGTGCCAGCAGCCTGGACAGGGAAAGGTACGAGCAGTACTTC.

The gene calls are TRBV15 and TRBJ1-2; the D gene is possibly TRBD1 (5 bases). Trimming pared 0 bases from V and 4 bases from J, leaving 9 bases between. Germline V gives CDR1 LNHNV, CDR2 YYDKDF (reference sequence). The CDR3 sequence is 14 residues long. For the CDR3, the DNA is TGTGCCACCAGCAGAGATGGGGACGGCTATGGCTACACCTTC. This sequence encodes CATSRDGDGYGYTF.

The chain links TRBV5-5 to TRBJ1-3, with 8 bases fitting TRBD1. V shed 3 bases and J 0 bases; nucleotides not matched to a gene: 2. The length of the CDR3 is 15 residues. CDR1 and CDR2 from the germline V gene are SGHKS and YYEKEE (reference sequence). The CDR3 bases are TGTGCCAGCAGCTACAGGGGGGGCTCTGGAAACACCATATATTTT. It translates to CASSYRGGSGNTIYF.

The V call is TRBV11-2, the J call TRBJ2-5; 12 positions agree with TRBD2. V shed 1 base and J 7 bases; nucleotides not matched to a gene: 16. The CDR3 is made up of 19 amino acids. Per the germline V gene, CDR1 is SGHAT and CDR2 is FQNNGV. CDR3 protein: CASSLALAGGAQGGGTQYF. In nucleotides, the CDR3 is TGTGCCAGCAGCTTAGCTCTAGCGGGGGGGGCCCAGGGTGGTGGGACCCAGTACTTC.

This chain uses TRBV2 with TRBJ1-2; D uncertain. CDR3 length: 11 residues. Trimming stripped 3 bases from V and 4 bases from J, with 3 bases between. Per the germline V gene, CDR1 is SNHLY and CDR2 is FYNNEI. In DNA form, the CDR3 reads TGTGCCAGCAGTGACAGCTATGGCTACACCTTC. Residues: CASSDSYGYTF.

The J gene is TRBJ1-2, the V gene TRBV5-1; D possibly corresponds to TRBD1 (5 bases). CDR1 is SGHRS, CDR2 YFSETQ, per germline. The CDR3 contains 14 residues. The V and J ends lost 2 bases and 6 bases respectively, with 14 bases between them. CDR3 in DNA: TGCGCCAGCAGCTTAACACAGGAGAAGAATGGCTACACCTTC. Encoded protein: CASSLTQEKNGYTF.

The V and J genes are TRBV6-1 and TRBJ1-1; D might be TRBD1 (6 bases). CDR1 is MNHNS and CDR2 is SASEGT in the germline V gene. V lost 5 bases and J 0 bases, leaving 22 bases between the germline ends. The CDR3 covers 18 residues. The CDR3 DNA is TGTGCCAGCAGTAAAGACAGGCCTCGCTTAAACATGAACACTGAAGCTTTCTTT. Residues: CASSKDRPRLNMNTEAFF.

The chain is built from TRBV19 and TRBJ1-2; D is possibly TRBD1 (6 bases). The CDR3 extends over 12 amino acids. V gave up 8 bases and J gave up 4 bases, with 11 bases separating them. From germline, CDR1 is LNHDA and CDR2 SQIVND (reference sequence). The CDR3 spells CASRGGAYGYTF. The CDR3 nucleotides read TGTGCCAGTCGTGGGGGGGCCTATGGCTACACCTTC.

The V and J genes are TRBV7-2 and TRBJ2-5; no definite D call. Trimming left V 6 bases short and J 3 bases short, with 5 bases between. The CDR3 contains 11 residues. Per germline, CDR1 SGHTA and CDR2 FQGNSA. CDR3 in amino acids: CASSREETQYF. CDR3 in DNA: TGTGCCAGCAGTAGAGAAGAGACCCAGTACTTC.

This chain connects TRBV4-2 to TRBJ1-2, with D perhaps matching TRBD1 (5 bases). The germline V gene has CDR1 LGHNA and CDR2 YNFKEQ. The ends were cut back, 0 bases at V and 3 bases at J, with 5 bases in the middle. CDR3 length: 13 amino acids. The CDR3 coding sequence is TGTGCCAGCAGCCAAGACAGGGACTATGGCTACACCTTC. Translating it yields CASSQDRDYGYTF.

The chain joins TRBV19 to TRBJ1-6; D uncertain. This CDR3 has 13 amino acids. V was trimmed by 4 bases and J by 13 bases, leaving 14 bases between them. The V gene's germline CDR1 is LNHDA and CDR2 SQIVND (reference sequence). The CDR3: CASSTNPETPLHF. Written as DNA, the CDR3 is TGTGCCAGTAGTACGAACCCGGAAACGCCCCTCCACTTT.

The V gene is TRBV9, the J gene TRBJ1-4; 7 bases map to TRBD1. The CDR3 has 14 residues. Looked up from germline, CDR1 is SGDLS and CDR2 is YYNGEE. V lost 2 bases and J lost 8; bases outside the gene matches: 6. The CDR3 DNA is TGTGCCAGCAGCGTGGGGCAGGGGGGAGAAAAACTGTTTTTT. Its translation: CASSVGQGGEKLFF.

The chain combines TRBV2 with TRBJ1-5; TRBD1 matches 8 bases. CDR1 and CDR2 from the germline V gene are SNHLY and FYNNEI. The length of the CDR3 is 15 residues. V gave up 4 bases and J gave up 6 bases; unmatched junction bases: 8. CDR3 coding DNA: TGTGCCAGCAGTGGACGGACAGGGTTGGTTCAGCCCCAGCATTTT. Translated: CASSGRTGLVQPQHF.

J is TRBJ2-7 and V is TRBV5-6; 8 nucleotides agree with TRBD1. The germline gives CDR1 SGHDT, CDR2 YYEEEE. The CDR3 totals 14 residues. The V and J ends lost 2 bases and 3 bases, in that order; junction bases with no gene match: 4. CDR3 region: CASSLLDRDYEQYF. CDR3 sequence (DNA): TGTGCCAGCAGCTTATTGGACAGGGACTACGAGCAGTACTTC.

The chain combines TRBV11-3 with TRBJ2-6; D gene uncertain. Germline V CDR1 and CDR2: SGHNT, YENEEA. This CDR3 contains 15 residues. Trimming left V 5 bases short and J 1 base short, with 9 bases between. The CDR3, as DNA: TGTGCCAGCAGCCCACGTCAATCTGGGGCCAACGTCCTGACTTTC. Amino acid sequence: CASSPRQSGANVLTF. Together with reference TRBV11-3 and TRBJ2-6, the CDR3 gives the full variable domain: EAGVVQSPRYKIIEKKQPVAFWCNPISGHNTLYWYLQNLGQGPELLIRYENEEAVDDSQLPKDRFSAERLKGVDSTLKIQPAELGDSAVYLCASSPRQSGANVLTFGAGSRLTVL.

This clone was observed a few times. J is TRBJ1-5 and V is TRBV6-5; TRBD1 aligns across 8 bases. Trimming at V came to 6 bases and at J to 6 bases, leaving 7 bases not matched to a gene. Germline V gene data show CDR1 as MNHEY and CDR2 as SVGAGI. This CDR3 is built from 14 residues. This CDR3 is CASRKQGGGQPQHF. The DNA of the CDR3 is TGTGCCAGCAGAAAACAGGGGGGGGGTCAGCCCCAGCATTTT.